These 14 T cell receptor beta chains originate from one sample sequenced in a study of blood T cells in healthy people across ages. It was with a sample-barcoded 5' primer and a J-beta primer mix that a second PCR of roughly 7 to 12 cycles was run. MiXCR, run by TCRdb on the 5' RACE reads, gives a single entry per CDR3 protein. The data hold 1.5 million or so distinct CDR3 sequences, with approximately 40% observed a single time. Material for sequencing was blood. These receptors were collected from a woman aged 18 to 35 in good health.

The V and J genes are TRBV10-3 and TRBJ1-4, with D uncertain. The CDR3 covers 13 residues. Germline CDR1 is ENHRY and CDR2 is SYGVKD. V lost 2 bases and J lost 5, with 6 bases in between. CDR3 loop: CAISETENEKLFF. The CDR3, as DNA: TGTGCCATCAGTGAGACGGAGAATGAAAAACTGTTTTTT.

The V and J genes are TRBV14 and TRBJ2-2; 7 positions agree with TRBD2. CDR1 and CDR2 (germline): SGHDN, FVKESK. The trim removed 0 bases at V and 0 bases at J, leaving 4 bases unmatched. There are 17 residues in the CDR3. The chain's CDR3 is CASSQESLAANTGELFF. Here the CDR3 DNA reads TGTGCCAGCAGCCAAGAATCCCTAGCGGCGAACACCGGGGAGCTGTTTTTT.

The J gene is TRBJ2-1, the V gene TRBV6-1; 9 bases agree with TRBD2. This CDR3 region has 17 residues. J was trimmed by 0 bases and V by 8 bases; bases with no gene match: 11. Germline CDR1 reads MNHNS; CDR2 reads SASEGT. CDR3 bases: TGTGCCAGCCATCCCTTAGCGGGAGCGCCCTCCTACAATGAGCAGTTCTTC. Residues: CASHPLAGAPSYNEQFF.

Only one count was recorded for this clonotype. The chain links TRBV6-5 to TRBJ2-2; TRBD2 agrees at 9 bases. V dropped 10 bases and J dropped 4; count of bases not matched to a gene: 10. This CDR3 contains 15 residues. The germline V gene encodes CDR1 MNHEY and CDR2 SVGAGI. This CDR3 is CATKGGGDTTGELFF. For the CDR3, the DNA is TGTGCCACTAAGGGCGGGGGGGATACCACCGGGGAGCTGTTTTTT.

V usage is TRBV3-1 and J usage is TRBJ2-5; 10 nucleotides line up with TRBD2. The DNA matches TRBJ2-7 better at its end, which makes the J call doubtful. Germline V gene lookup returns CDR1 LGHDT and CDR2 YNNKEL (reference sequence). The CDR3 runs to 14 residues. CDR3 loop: CASSQGWTSGEQYF. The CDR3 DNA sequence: TGTGCCAGCAGCCAGGGATGGACTAGCGGCGAGCAGTACTTC.

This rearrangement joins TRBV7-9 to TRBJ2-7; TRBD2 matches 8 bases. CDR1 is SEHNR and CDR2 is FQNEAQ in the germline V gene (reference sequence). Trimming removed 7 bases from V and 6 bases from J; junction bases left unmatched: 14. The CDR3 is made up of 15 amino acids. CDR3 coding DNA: TGTGCCAGCACGACAAGCCCTAGCGGGTCTCGCGAGCAGTACTTC. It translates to CASTTSPSGSREQYF. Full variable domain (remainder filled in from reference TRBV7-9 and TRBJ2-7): DTGVSQNPRHKITKRGQNVTFRCDPISEHNRLYWYRQTLGQGPEFLTYFQNEAQLEKSRLLSDRFSAERPKGSFSTLEIQRTEQGDSAMYLCASTTSPSGSREQYFGPGTRLTVT.

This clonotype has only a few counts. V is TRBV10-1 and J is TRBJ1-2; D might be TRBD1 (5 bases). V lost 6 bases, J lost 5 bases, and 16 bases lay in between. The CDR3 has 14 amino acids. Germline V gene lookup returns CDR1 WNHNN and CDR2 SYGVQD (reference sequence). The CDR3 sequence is CASSPGGLDYGYTF. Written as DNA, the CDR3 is TGCGCCAGCAGCCCGGGGGGTTTGGATTATGGCTACACCTTC.

The CDR3 DNA reads as TGTGCCAGCTGCCGACAGGGCGTAAAATCTAGCACAGATACGCAGTATTTT. This codes for CASCRQGVKSSTDTQYF. The rearrangement joins TRBV7-9 to TRBJ2-3; TRBD1 matches 7 bases. The V gene's germline CDR1 is SEHNR and CDR2 FQNEAQ (reference sequence). Trimming removed 8 bases from V and 0 bases from J; junction bases left unmatched: 14. The CDR3 spans 17 residues. Looking up the rest from reference TRBV7-9 and TRBJ2-3 gives the full variable domain: DTGVSQNPRHKITKRGQNVTFRCDPISEHNRLYWYRQTLGQGPEFLTYFQNEAQLEKSRLLSDRFSAERPKGSFSTLEIQRTEQGDSAMYLCASCRQGVKSSTDTQYFGPGTRLTVL.

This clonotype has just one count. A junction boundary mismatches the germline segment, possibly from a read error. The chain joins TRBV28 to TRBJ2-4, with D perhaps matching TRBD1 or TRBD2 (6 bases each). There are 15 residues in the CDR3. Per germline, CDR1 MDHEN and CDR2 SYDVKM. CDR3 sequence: CACSLIGGAKNIQYF. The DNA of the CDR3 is TGTGCCTGCAGTTTAATAGGGGGGGCCAAAAACATTCAGTACTTC.

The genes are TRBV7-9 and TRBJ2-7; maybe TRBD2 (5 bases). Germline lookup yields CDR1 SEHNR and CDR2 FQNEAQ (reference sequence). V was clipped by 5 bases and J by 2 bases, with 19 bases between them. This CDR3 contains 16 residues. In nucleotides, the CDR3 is TGTGCCAGCAGCCTCCTAAGTCGGGGTTCCACCTACGAGCAGTACTTC. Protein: CASSLLSRGSTYEQYF.

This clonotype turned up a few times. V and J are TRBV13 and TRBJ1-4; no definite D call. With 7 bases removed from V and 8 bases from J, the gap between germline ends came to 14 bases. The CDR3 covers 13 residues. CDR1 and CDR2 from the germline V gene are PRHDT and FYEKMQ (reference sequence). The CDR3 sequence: CASKVGYKEKLFF. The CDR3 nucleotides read TGTGCCAGCAAAGTCGGCTATAAGGAAAAACTGTTTTTT.

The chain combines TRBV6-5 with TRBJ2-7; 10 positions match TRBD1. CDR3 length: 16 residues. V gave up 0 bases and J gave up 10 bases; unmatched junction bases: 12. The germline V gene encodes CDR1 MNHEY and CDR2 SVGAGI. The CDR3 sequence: CASSYSRQGAKGAQYF. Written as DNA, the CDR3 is TGTGCCAGCAGTTACTCGAGACAGGGGGCAAAGGGGGCCCAGTACTTC.

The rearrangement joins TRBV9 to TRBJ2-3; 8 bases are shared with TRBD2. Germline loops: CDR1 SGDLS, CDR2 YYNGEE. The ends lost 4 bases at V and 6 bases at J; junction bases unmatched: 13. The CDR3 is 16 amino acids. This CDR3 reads CASSLQPAGAFDTQYF. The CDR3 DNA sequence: TGTGCCAGCAGCCTACAACCAGCGGGAGCGTTTGATACGCAGTATTTT.

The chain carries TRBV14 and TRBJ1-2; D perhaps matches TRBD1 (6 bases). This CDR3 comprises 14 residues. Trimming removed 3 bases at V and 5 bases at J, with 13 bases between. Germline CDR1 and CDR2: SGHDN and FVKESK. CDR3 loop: CASSQAMGTYGYTF. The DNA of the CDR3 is TGTGCCAGCAGCCAGGCAATGGGGACATATGGCTACACCTTC. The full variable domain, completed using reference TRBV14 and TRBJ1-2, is EAGVTQFPSHSVIEKGQTVTLRCDPISGHDNLYWYRRVMGKEIKFLLHFVKESKQDESGMPNNRFLAERTGGTYSTLKVQPAELEDSGVYFCASSQAMGTYGYTFGSGTRLTVV.